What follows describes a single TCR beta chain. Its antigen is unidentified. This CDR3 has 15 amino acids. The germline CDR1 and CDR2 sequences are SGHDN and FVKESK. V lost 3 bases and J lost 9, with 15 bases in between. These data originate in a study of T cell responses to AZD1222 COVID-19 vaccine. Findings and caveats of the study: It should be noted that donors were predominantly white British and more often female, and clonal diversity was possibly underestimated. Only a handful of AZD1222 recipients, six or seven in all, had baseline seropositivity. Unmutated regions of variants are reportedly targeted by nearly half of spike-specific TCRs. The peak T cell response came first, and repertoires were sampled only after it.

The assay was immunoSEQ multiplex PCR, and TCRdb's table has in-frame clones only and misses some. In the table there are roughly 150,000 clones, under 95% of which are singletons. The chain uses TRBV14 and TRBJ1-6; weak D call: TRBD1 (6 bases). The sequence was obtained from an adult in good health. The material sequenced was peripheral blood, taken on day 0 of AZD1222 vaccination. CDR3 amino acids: CASSQGARGGSPLHF. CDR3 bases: TGTGCCAGCAGCCAGGGGGCCAGGGGTGGTTCACCCCTCCACTTT.